This TCR beta chain was captured in a study of T and B cells in COVID-19 patients. TRB was amplified from about 250-500 ng of blood genomic DNA. TRB rearrangements were amplified by multiplex PCR with BIOMED2 TRB-A/B primers. TCRdb reprocessed the multiplex PCR reads with MiXCR, giving one entry per CDR3 protein. The sample records roughly 4,800 distinct CDR3 sequences, over 20% being singletons. Findings and caveats of the study: Blood from mildly ill patients while symptomatic, and early samples from severe cases, were scarce. There were some 2,300 TCR clusters exclusive to the recovered cohort, a few dozen with low generation probability.

Points on this clonotype: Antigen unknown.

Sequenced input: blood. This receptor was obtained from a human donor with active COVID-19.

CDR3 in DNA: TGCGCCAGCAGCCAAGAAGGGGGGTTTGGGGAAAAACTGTTTTTT. This gives the protein CASSQEGGFGEKLFF. J is TRBJ1-4 and V is TRBV4-3, with D possibly being TRBD1 (6 bases). CDR1 and CDR2 from the germline V gene are LGHNA and YSLEER. The CDR3 runs to 15 residues. V was clipped by 0 bases and J by 8 bases, with 13 bases between them.